This T cell receptor beta chain is drawn from a study of T-cell memory formation after mild COVID-19. cDNA libraries for TCR alpha and TCR beta, carrying sample barcodes and UMIs, came from 5'RACE with constant-segment primers. TCRdb recomputed calls from the 5' RACE reads with MiXCR, one row per CDR3 protein. The sample contains 85,000 to 130,000 distinct CDR3 sequences, about 17% of which appear only once. This CDR3 region has 16 residues. V lost 6 bases to trimming and J lost 1 base; unmatched junction nucleotides: 7. The germline V gene encodes CDR1 KGHDR and CDR2 SFDVKD. Study-level findings and limits: Some SARS-CoV-2-responding clones were already detected in memory before infection. Confirmation of SARS-CoV-2 specificity was lacking for second-wave clones peaking day 37.

Comment on this clonotype: Its antigen is not identified.

This TCR derives from an adult woman who had mild COVID-19 (a few samples of this study predate the infection). Cell type and time point are not known. The genes are TRBV24-1 and TRBJ2-2, with TRBD1 matching over 7 bases. The sample was PBMCs or a T cell subset sorted from them (not recorded which). The CDR3 DNA sequence: TGTGCCACCAGTACACCGGGACAGAGGAACACCGGGGAGCTGTTTTTT. Protein: CATSTPGQRNTGELFF.